The T cell receptor (beta chain) described here comes from a study of blood T cell repertoires in COVID-19. Overall study context: PBMCs, B-cell-depleted T cells, or T cells provided the cDNA or gDNA that made up the material.

CDR1 is MDHEN, CDR2 SYDVKM, per germline. This CDR3 spans 16 amino acids. V was clipped by 6 bases and J by 0 bases; unmatched bases: 7. Profiled with immunoSEQ multiplex PCR; TCRdb holds only in-frame clones, not every one. The sample lists about 99,000 clones; 75% to 85% were seen once. The TCR was taken from an elderly man with COVID-19, enrolled during active disease. The J gene is TRBJ1-2, the V gene TRBV28, with TRBD1 matching 10 bases. What was sequenced was peripheral blood. The CDR3 is CASRDGTGATNYGYTF. Here the CDR3 DNA reads TGTGCCAGCAGGGACGGGACAGGGGCCACTAACTATGGCTACACCTTC.